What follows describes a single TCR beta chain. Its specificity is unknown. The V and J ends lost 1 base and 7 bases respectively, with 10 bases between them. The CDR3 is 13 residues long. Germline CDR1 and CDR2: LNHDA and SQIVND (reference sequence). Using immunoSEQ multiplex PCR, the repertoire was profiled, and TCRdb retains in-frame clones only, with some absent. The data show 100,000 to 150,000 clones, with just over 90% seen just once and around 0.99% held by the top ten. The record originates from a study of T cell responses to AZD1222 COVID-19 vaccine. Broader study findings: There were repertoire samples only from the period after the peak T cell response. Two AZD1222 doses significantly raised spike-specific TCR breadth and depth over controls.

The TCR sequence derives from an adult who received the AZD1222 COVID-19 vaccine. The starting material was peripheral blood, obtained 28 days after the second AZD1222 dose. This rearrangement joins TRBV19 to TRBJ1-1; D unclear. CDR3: CASSIGPRIEAFF. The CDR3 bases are TGTGCCAGTAGTATAGGGCCGAGGATTGAAGCTTTCTTT.